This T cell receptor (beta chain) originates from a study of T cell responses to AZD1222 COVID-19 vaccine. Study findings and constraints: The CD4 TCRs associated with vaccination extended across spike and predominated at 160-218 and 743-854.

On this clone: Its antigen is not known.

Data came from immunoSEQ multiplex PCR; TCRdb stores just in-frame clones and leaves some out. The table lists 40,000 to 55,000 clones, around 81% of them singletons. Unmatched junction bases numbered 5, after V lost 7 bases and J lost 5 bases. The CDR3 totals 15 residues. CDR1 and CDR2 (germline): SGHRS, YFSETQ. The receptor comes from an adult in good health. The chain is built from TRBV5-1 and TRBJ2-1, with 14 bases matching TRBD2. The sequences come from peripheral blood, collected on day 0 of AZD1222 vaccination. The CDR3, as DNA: TGCGCCAGCCTCAAGGGACTAGCGGGGGACAATGAGCAGTTCTTC. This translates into CASLKGLAGDNEQFF.